These 23 T cell receptor beta chains share one sample of origin, sequenced in a study of blood T cell repertoires in COVID-19. Generated by immunoSEQ multiplex PCR, the TCRdb table keeps only in-frame clones and is missing some. This table has 90,000 or so clones, about 87% appearing once. Sequenced input: peripheral blood. The receptors here all came from a human donor in a cohort sampled during active COVID-19.

The CDR3 sequence is CASSLWGTGDTEAFF. The CDR3, as DNA: TGTGCCAGCAGCTTGTGGGGGACAGGGGACACTGAAGCTTTCTTT. The J gene is TRBJ1-1, the V gene TRBV5-5; 10 bases match TRBD1. The CDR3 sequence is 15 residues long. CDR1 and CDR2 (germline): SGHKS, YYEKEE (reference sequence). The ends lost 1 base at V and 3 bases at J; junction bases unmatched: 3.

This clone came up a few times. This chain uses TRBV5-5 with TRBJ2-7; TRBD1 matches at 9 bases. This CDR3 contains 14 residues. Per the germline V gene, CDR1 is SGHKS and CDR2 is YYEKEE (reference sequence). J gave up 3 bases and V 0 bases, and 1 base lay outside the gene matches. The CDR3: CASSLATGGYEQYF. CDR3 sequence (DNA): TGTGCCAGCAGCTTGGCGACAGGGGGCTACGAGCAGTACTTC.

This chain joins TRBV28 and TRBJ2-5; TRBD2 matches 7 bases. The CDR3 is 16 residues long. Germline assignment: CDR1 MDHEN and CDR2 SYDVKM. The junction had 14 bases not matched to a gene; V was cut back by 8 bases and J by 2 bases. The chain's CDR3 is CASFSSGAGVQETQYF. In DNA, the CDR3 is TGTGCCAGCTTTTCCTCCGGGGCGGGGGTTCAAGAGACCCAGTACTTC.

V gene TRBV7-3 combines with J gene TRBJ2-3, with 11 bases aligning to TRBD2. The germline V gene has CDR1 SGHTA and CDR2 FQGTGA. The CDR3 sequence is 23 residues long. The V and J ends lost 1 base and 1 base, in that order; junction bases with no gene match: 22. CDR3 region: CASSLRDPSGGLGLAGGTDTQYF. The DNA of the CDR3 is TGTGCCAGCAGCTTAAGGGATCCGAGTGGGGGGCTTGGACTAGCGGGTGGCACAGATACGCAGTATTTT.

The chain recombines TRBV27 with TRBJ2-1; 7 nucleotides line up with TRBD1. This CDR3 comprises 12 residues. V trimming: 10 bases; J trimming: 8 bases; junction bases outside the gene matches: 8. The germline gives CDR1 MNHEY, CDR2 SMNVEV (reference sequence). In DNA, the CDR3 is TGTGCCACCAATCCGCAGGGGGATGAGCAGTTCTTC. Amino acids: CATNPQGDEQFF.

V gene TRBV10-3 combines with J gene TRBJ2-7; 8 bases are shared with TRBD1. Unmatched junction bases numbered 18, after V lost 5 bases and J lost 6 bases. This CDR3 comprises 17 residues. Looked up from germline, CDR1 is ENHRY and CDR2 is SYGVKD. CDR3 sequence: CAISSSIFQGASGEQYF. In nucleotides, the CDR3 is TGTGCCATCAGTTCCTCAATATTTCAGGGGGCTTCAGGCGAGCAGTACTTC.

V gene TRBV11-2 combines with J gene TRBJ2-4, with TRBD1 identical over 9 bases. The J segment lost 7 bases and the V segment lost 5 bases, leaving 6 bases of the junction unmatched. Germline CDR1 is SGHAT and CDR2 is FQNNGV. The CDR3 extends over 14 amino acids. The CDR3 DNA sequence: TGTGCCAGCAGCCCCCGGACAGGGGAGAACATTCAGTACTTC. It encodes CASSPRTGENIQYF.

The V call is TRBV5-4, the J call TRBJ2-3; D remains unclear. Germline CDR1 and CDR2: SGHNT and YYREEE (reference sequence). V shed 2 bases and J shed 4 bases, with 11 bases lying between them. This CDR3 has 14 residues. CDR3 protein: CASSFFNRADTQYF. In nucleotides, the CDR3 is TGTGCCAGCAGCTTCTTCAATCGGGCAGATACGCAGTATTTT.

The sample holds a few counts of this clone. This chain links TRBV2 with TRBJ1-6, with a weak D call TRBD1 (6 bases). Deletions cut 5 bases from V and 6 bases from J, with 11 bases between. Per the germline V gene, CDR1 is SNHLY and CDR2 is FYNNEI. The CDR3 loop spans 14 amino acids. CDR3 DNA: TGTGCCAGCAGTCTCGACAGGCTTAATTCACCCCTCCACTTT. This gives the protein CASSLDRLNSPLHF.

The chain has TRBV27 and TRBJ1-3; D is unresolved. Trimming pared 2 bases from V and 2 bases from J, leaving 4 bases between. Looked up from germline, CDR1 is MNHEY and CDR2 is SMNVEV (reference sequence). The CDR3 is made up of 13 amino acids. Written as DNA, the CDR3 is TGTGCCAGCAGTTTAAACACTGGAAACACCATATATTTT. Translated, it gives CASSLNTGNTIYF.

V and J are TRBV28 and TRBJ2-3; 10 nucleotides match TRBD1. The CDR3 is made up of 16 amino acids. Per germline, CDR1 MDHEN and CDR2 SYDVKM. The V and J ends lost 5 bases and 6 bases, in that order; junction bases with no gene match: 11. CDR3 loop: CASSTSGTGEVDTQYF. The CDR3 region has the DNA TGTGCCAGCAGTACCTCCGGGACAGGGGAGGTGGATACGCAGTATTTT.

The genes are TRBV19 and TRBJ1-6; perhaps TRBD1 as D (5 bases). The CDR3 extends over 16 amino acids. The germline V and J ends were trimmed by 5 bases and 5 bases, with 16 bases remaining between them. From germline, CDR1 is LNHDA and CDR2 SQIVND (reference sequence). CDR3 nucleotide sequence: TGTGCCAGTAGTCCCCCCCGCGGGACCCATAATTCACCCCTCCACTTT. This gives the protein CASSPPRGTHNSPLHF.

Only a few counts were recorded for this clone. The CDR3, as DNA: TGTGCCAGTAATCCACAGGGAAATCAGCCCCAGCATTTT. This gives the protein CASNPQGNQPQHF. The chain combines TRBV19 with TRBJ1-5, with D perhaps matching TRBD1 (6 bases). Germline V lookup: CDR1 LNHDA, CDR2 SQIVND (reference sequence). There are 13 residues in the CDR3. V was shortened by 7 bases and J by 4 bases, with 11 bases between the two germline ends.

V and J are TRBV28 and TRBJ2-7; TRBD2 aligns across 8 bases. This CDR3 comprises 16 residues. Unmatched junction bases numbered 10, after V lost 2 bases and J lost 4 bases. Per the germline V gene, CDR1 is MDHEN and CDR2 is SYDVKM. CDR3 coding DNA: TGTGCCAGCAGTTTAGGGGCGGCACTAGCGGCATACGAGCAGTACTTC. This sequence encodes CASSLGAALAAYEQYF.

This rearrangement joins TRBV6-6 to TRBJ1-3; D is unclear. This CDR3 spans 14 amino acids. Germline V gene lookup returns CDR1 MNHNY and CDR2 SVGAGI (reference sequence). Trimming left V 2 bases short and J 0 bases short, with 5 bases between. CDR3 sequence (DNA): TGTGCCAGCAGTTACGGCAACTCTGGAAACACCATATATTTT. The encoded protein is CASSYGNSGNTIYF.

This clone was seen once. The chain's CDR3 is CASSVVGSNTQYF. The CDR3 DNA follows: TGTGCCAGCAGCGTAGTTGGCAGTAATACGCAGTATTTT. This chain joins TRBV9 and TRBJ2-3; D is ambiguous. Per the germline V gene, CDR1 is SGDLS and CDR2 is YYNGEE. The ends were cut back, 0 bases at V and 7 bases at J, with 9 bases in the middle. There are 13 residues in the CDR3.

The chain recombines TRBV7-3 with TRBJ2-3; TRBD2 matches 11 bases. The V and J ends lost 4 bases and 0 bases, in that order; junction bases with no gene match: 3. CDR1 and CDR2 (germline): SGHTA, FQGTGA. This CDR3 is 16 amino acids long. CDR3 residues: CASSSGTSGSTDTQYF. The CDR3 region has the DNA TGTGCCAGCAGCTCTGGGACTAGCGGCAGCACAGATACGCAGTATTTT.

The chain uses TRBV3-1 (or the pseudogene TRBV3-2) and TRBJ2-2; 11 nucleotides match TRBD2. The CDR3 runs 19 residues. V was pared by 2 bases and J by 6 bases, with 14 bases of the junction left unmatched. Germline assignment: CDR1 LGHDT and CDR2 YNNKEL (reference sequence). This CDR3 reads CASSQLGRTSGFRPGELFF. CDR3 DNA: TGTGCCAGCAGCCAACTAGGAAGGACTAGCGGGTTCCGGCCCGGGGAGCTGTTTTTT.

The CDR3 here is CASSQDFTGNYGYTF. Here the CDR3 DNA reads TGTGCCAGCAGCCAAGATTTTACAGGGAACTATGGCTACACCTTC. This chain joins TRBV3-1 (or the pseudogene TRBV3-2) and TRBJ1-2; the D gene is possibly TRBD1 (6 bases). V was clipped by 0 bases and J by 2 bases, with 10 bases between them. The CDR3 consists of 15 residues. The germline CDR1 and CDR2 sequences are LGHDT and YNNKEL (reference sequence).

This chain links TRBV2 with TRBJ2-5; D may be TRBD2 (6 bases). The CDR3 length is 14 residues. The germline V gene encodes CDR1 SNHLY and CDR2 FYNNEI. V was cut by 4 bases and J by 3 bases, with 12 bases left in between. CDR3 loop: CASSAQGLKETQYF. The DNA of the CDR3 is TGTGCCAGCAGTGCCCAGGGACTTAAAGAGACCCAGTACTTC.

This chain uses TRBV19 with TRBJ1-2; D may be TRBD1 (5 bases). Germline CDR1 is LNHDA and CDR2 is SQIVND (reference sequence). V lost 1 base, J lost 6 bases, and 24 bases lay in between. There are 18 residues in the CDR3. This chain's CDR3 is CASSIASHNTGARDGYTF. The DNA for the CDR3 is TGTGCCAGTAGTATAGCCTCCCACAATACAGGTGCCCGGGATGGCTACACCTTC.

The CDR3 DNA follows: TGTGCCAGCAGCTCCGACAGCCTGGGCACTGAAGCTTTCTTT. It codes for CASSSDSLGTEAFF. The V and J genes are TRBV28 and TRBJ1-1; a possible D gene is TRBD1 (5 bases). V gave up 6 bases and J gave up 4 bases, with 15 bases separating them. This CDR3 comprises 14 residues. Germline CDR1 MDHEN, CDR2 SYDVKM. Filled out from reference TRBV28 and TRBJ1-1, the complete variable domain reads DVKVTQSSRYLVKRTGEKVFLECVQDMDHENMFWYRQDPGLGLRLIYFSYDVKMKEKGDIPEGYSVSREKKERFSLILESASTNQTSMYLCASSSDSLGTEAFFGQGTRLTVV.

CDR3 in DNA: TGTGCCACCAGCAGGTTTTTCCAACAGGGGGCGGACACTGAAGCTTTCTTT. Translating it yields CATSRFFQQGADTEAFF. J is TRBJ1-1 and V is TRBV15; 9 positions agree with TRBD1. Trimming removed 3 bases from V and 3 bases from J; junction bases left unmatched: 11. Germline V lookup: CDR1 LNHNV, CDR2 YYDKDF (reference sequence). The CDR3 is made up of 17 amino acids. The whole variable domain, remainder taken from reference TRBV15 and TRBJ1-1, is DAMVIQNPRYQVTQFGKPVTLSCSQTLNHNVMYWYQQKSSQAPKLLFHYYDKDFNNEADTPDNFQSRRPNTSFCFLDIRSPGLGDTAMYLCATSRFFQQGADTEAFFGQGTRLTVV.